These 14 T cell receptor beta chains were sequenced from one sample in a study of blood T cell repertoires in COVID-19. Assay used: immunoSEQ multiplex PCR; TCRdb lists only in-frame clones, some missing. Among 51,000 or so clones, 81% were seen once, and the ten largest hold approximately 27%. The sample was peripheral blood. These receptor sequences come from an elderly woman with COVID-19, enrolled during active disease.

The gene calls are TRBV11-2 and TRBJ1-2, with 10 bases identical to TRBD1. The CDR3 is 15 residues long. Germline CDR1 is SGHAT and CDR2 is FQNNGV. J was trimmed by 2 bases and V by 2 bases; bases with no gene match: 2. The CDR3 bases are TGTGCCAGCAGCTTACAGGACAGGGGGAACTATGGCTACACCTTC. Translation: CASSLQDRGNYGYTF.

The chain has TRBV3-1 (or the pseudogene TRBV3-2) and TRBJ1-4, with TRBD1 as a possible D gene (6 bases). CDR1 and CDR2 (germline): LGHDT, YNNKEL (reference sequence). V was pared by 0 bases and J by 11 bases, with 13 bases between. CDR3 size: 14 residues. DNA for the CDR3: TGTGCCAGCAGCCAAGACAGGGGTGGTTGGAAACTGTTTTTT. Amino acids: CASSQDRGGWKLFF.

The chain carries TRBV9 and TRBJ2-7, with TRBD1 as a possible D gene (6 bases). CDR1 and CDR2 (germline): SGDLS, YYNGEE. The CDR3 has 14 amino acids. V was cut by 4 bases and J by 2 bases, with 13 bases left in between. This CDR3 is CASSPWDIPYEQYF. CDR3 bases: TGTGCCAGCAGCCCGTGGGACATTCCCTACGAGCAGTACTTC. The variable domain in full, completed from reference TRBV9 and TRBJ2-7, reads DSGVTQTPKHLITATGQRVTLRCSPRSGDLSVYWYQQSLDQGLQFLIQYYNGEERAKGNILERFSAQQFPDLHSELNLSSLELGDSALYFCASSPWDIPYEQYFGPGTRLTVT.

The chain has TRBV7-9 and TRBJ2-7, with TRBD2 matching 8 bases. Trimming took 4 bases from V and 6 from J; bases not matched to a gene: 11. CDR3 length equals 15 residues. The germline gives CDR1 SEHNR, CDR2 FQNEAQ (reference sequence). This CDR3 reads CASSSGGGLVAEQYF. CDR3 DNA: TGTGCCAGCAGCTCCGGCGGGGGACTAGTCGCCGAGCAGTACTTC.

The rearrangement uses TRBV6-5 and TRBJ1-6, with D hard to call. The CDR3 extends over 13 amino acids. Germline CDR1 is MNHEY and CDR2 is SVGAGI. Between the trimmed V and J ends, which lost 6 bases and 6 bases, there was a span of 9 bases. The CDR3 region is CASRDGSNSPLHF. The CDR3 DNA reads TGTGCCAGCAGGGACGGGAGTAATTCACCCCTCCACTTT.

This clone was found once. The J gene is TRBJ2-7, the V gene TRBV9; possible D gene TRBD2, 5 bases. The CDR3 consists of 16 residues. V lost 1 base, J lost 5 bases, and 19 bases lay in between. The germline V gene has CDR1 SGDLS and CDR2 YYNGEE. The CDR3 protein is CASSVSPGSGRNEQYF. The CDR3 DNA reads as TGTGCCAGCAGCGTATCCCCGGGGTCGGGAAGGAACGAGCAGTACTTC.

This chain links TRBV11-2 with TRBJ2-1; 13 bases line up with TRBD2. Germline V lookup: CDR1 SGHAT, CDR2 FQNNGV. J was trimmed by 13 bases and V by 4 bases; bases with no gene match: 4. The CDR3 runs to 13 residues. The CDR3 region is CASSSGLAGPQFF. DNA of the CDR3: TGTGCCAGCAGCTCGGGACTAGCGGGGCCCCAGTTCTTC.

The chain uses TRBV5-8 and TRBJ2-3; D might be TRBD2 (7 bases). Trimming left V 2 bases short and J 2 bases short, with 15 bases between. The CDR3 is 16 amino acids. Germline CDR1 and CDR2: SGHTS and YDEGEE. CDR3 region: CASSFGGGGNTDTQYF. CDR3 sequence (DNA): TGTGCCAGCAGCTTCGGCGGGGGCGGGAACACAGATACGCAGTATTTT.

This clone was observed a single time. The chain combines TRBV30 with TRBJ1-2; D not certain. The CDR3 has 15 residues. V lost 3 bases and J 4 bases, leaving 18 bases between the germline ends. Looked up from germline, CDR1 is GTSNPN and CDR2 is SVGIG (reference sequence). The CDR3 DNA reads TGTGCCTGGAGGACCGACAACTTACGACGCTATGGCTACACCTTC. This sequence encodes CAWRTDNLRRYGYTF.

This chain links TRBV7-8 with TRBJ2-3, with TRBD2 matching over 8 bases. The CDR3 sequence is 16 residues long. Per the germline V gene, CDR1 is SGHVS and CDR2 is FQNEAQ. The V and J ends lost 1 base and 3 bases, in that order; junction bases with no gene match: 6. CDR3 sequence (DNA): TGTGCCAGCAGCTTAGACTACGCGGGAGGTACAGATACGCAGTATTTT. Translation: CASSLDYAGGTDTQYF.

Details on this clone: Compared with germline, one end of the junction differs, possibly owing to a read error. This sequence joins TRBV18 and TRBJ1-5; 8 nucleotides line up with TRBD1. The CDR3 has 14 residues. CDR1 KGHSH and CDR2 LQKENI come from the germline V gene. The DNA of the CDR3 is TGTGCCAGCACACCGGACAGGGTTCATCAGCCCCAGCATTTT. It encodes CASTPDRVHQPQHF.

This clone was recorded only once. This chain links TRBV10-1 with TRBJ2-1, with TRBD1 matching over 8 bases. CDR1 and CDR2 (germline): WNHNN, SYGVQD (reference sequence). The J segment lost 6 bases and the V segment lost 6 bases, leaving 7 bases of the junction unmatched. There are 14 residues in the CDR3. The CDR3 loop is CASSEDRVSNEQFF. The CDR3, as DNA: TGCGCCAGCAGCGAGGACAGGGTTTCCAATGAGCAGTTCTTC.

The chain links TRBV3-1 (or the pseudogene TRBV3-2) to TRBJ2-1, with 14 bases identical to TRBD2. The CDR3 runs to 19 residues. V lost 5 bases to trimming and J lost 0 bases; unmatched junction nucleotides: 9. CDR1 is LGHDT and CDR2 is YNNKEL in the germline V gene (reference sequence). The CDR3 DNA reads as TGTGCCAGCAGCTACGGGACTAGCGGGAGAGGGAGCTCCTACAATGAGCAGTTCTTC. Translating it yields CASSYGTSGRGSSYNEQFF.

DNA of the CDR3: TGTGCCAGCATGAAGGGGACAGGGACCCACGAGCAGTACTTC. Amino acid sequence: CASMKGTGTHEQYF. The rearrangement uses TRBV3-1 (or the pseudogene TRBV3-2) and TRBJ2-7, with TRBD1 identical over 9 bases. Trimming took 7 bases from V and 5 from J; bases not matched to a gene: 9. The germline gives CDR1 LGHDT, CDR2 YNNKEL (reference sequence). The CDR3 sequence is 14 residues long.